What follows are 21 T cell receptor beta chains derived from one specimen sequenced in a study of T cells in women clearing cervical HPV infection. Sequenced by immunoSEQ multiplex PCR; TCRdb stores in-frame clones only, minus some. The sample spans roughly 34,000 clones; the ten largest clones claim about 7%. The sample was blood buffy coat. The receptors were gathered from a woman aged 18 to 75 with a cervical HPV16 infection that either progressed to CIN3+ or cleared (not recorded which).

With regard to this clone: The read stops 3 residues short of the end of the CDR3; the missing end is completed from the germline J gene. The gene calls are TRBV6-1 and TRBJ2-3; the match to TRBD2 covers 10 bases. The CDR3 totals 19 residues. The germline V gene encodes CDR1 MNHNS and CDR2 SASEGT. The CDR3 sequence: CASSEARLVVAGGIETQYF. The CDR3 DNA, read in part, is TGTGCCAGCAGTGAAGCTAGGTTGGTGGTAGCGGGAGGAATTGAGACG.

As regards this clone: The missing CDR3 end, 3 residues past where the read stops, is filled in from the germline J gene. This chain uses TRBV2 with TRBJ2-2; D not resolved. CDR1 SNHLY and CDR2 FYNNEI come from the germline V gene. Trimming left V 4 bases short and J 7 bases short, with 7 bases between. The CDR3 is 12 amino acids. The sequenced part of the CDR3 DNA is TGTGCCAGCAGTGTAGATGTCGGGGAG. This codes for CASSVDVGE. The complete CDR3 reads CASSVDVGELFF.

The covered CDR3 bases are TGTGCCAGCAGCTTGCCCTCTCTCTACAATGAG. This translates into CASSLPSLYNE. Given in full, the CDR3 is CASSLPSLYNEQFF. This sequence joins TRBV5-6 and TRBJ2-1; D not certain. The read terminates 3 residues ahead of where the CDR3 ends, so the germline J gene completes it. The CDR3 covers 14 residues. Per the germline V gene, CDR1 is SGHDT and CDR2 is YYEEEE. V was pared by 1 base and J by 3 bases, with 8 bases between.

On this clone itself: The CDR3 end is not reached by the read, which stops 3 residues before it; the germline J gene fills it in. The chain combines TRBV2 with TRBJ2-7; 9 bases align to TRBD1. V lost 4 bases and J lost 2; bases outside the gene matches: 9. Germline values: CDR1 SNHLY, CDR2 FYNNEI. The CDR3 is 16 amino acids. The chain's CDR3 is CASSGPDRGSAYEQYF. The part of the CDR3 DNA that was read is TGTGCCAGCAGTGGGCCCGACAGGGGGTCTGCCTACGAG.

As concerns this clone: The read ends 3 residues early relative to the CDR3; the germline J gene fills the gap. The chain employs TRBV30 and TRBJ2-2; 8 bases fit TRBD1. CDR1 is GTSNPN, CDR2 SVGIG, per germline (reference sequence). The CDR3 runs to 16 residues. CDR3 residues: CAWSADRGSGNSPLFF. The sequenced CDR3 bases are TGTGCCTGGAGTGCAGACAGGGGATCAGGGAATTCACCG.

Worth noting for this clone: The read finishes 3 residues shy of the CDR3 end, and the germline J gene is used to complete it. The rearrangement joins TRBV30 to TRBJ1-2, with TRBD1 identical over 8 bases. With V trimmed by 0 bases and J by 1 base, 13 bases remained unmatched. The CDR3 sequence is 18 residues long. Germline lookup yields CDR1 GTSNPN and CDR2 SVGIG (reference sequence). The part of the CDR3 DNA that was read is TGTGCCTGGAGTGTAAGGCTGAGGGGGACAGGAGATAACTATGGC. Residues: CAWSVRLRGTGDNYG. The CDR3, in full, reads CAWSVRLRGTGDNYGYTF.

Details on this clone: Read sequence stops 3 residues before the CDR3 end, and the germline J gene provides the missing end. This rearrangement joins TRBV6-1 to TRBJ1-2; 8 bases agree with TRBD1. The germline CDR1 and CDR2 sequences are MNHNS and SASEGT. Unmatched junction bases numbered 12, after V lost 5 bases and J lost 4 bases. There are 16 residues in the CDR3. CDR3 in amino acids: CASSKGTGQWFYGYTF. The covered CDR3 bases are TGTGCCAGCAGTAAAGGGACAGGTCAATGGTTCTATGGC.

With respect to this clone: The CDR3 end lies 3 residues beyond the end of the read and is filled in from the germline J gene. The chain uses TRBV5-1 and TRBJ1-6; the match to TRBD1 covers 9 bases. The CDR3 is 15 residues long. Germline loops: CDR1 SGHRS, CDR2 YFSETQ. V trimming: 4 bases; J trimming: 5 bases; junction bases outside the gene matches: 4. CDR3 amino acids: CASSQRTGDNSPLHF. Partial CDR3 DNA: TGCGCCAGCAGCCAACGGACAGGGGATAATTCACCC.

This CDR3 is CASSLVPTPGTNYGYTF. The sequenced part of the CDR3 DNA is TGTGCCAGCAGCTTAGTGCCCACACCGGGGACTAACTATGGC. V usage is TRBV7-8 and J usage is TRBJ1-2; D is uncertain. The DNA ends 3 residues before the CDR3 does, and the rest of the CDR3 is filled in from the germline J gene. CDR1 is SGHVS, CDR2 FQNEAQ, per germline. The CDR3 runs 17 residues. Trimming cost V 1 base and J 0 bases, with 15 bases left between them.

A word on this clone: From the germline J gene comes the end of the CDR3, since the read stops 3 residues before it. This sequence joins TRBV20-1 and TRBJ2-7; D perhaps matches TRBD2 (5 bases). Germline CDR1 and CDR2: DFQATT and SNEGSKA (reference sequence). This CDR3 spans 14 amino acids. Trimming pared 0 bases from V and 4 bases from J, leaving 13 bases between. Partial CDR3 DNA: TGCAGTGCTAGAGATCGAATAGCGAGGTACGAG. It yields the protein CSARDRIARYE. The full CDR3 sequence reads CSARDRIARYEQYF.

This CDR3 is CASSRGQGSTDTQYF. The CDR3 bases that were read are TGTGCCAGCAGCAGAGGACAGGGCAGCACAGATACG. The J gene is TRBJ2-3, the V gene TRBV11-3, with TRBD1 identical over 8 bases. The read finishes 3 residues shy of the CDR3 end, and the germline J gene is used to complete it. The CDR3 covers 15 residues. V lost 5 bases and J lost 0; bases outside the gene matches: 4. Germline lookup yields CDR1 SGHNT and CDR2 YENEEA.

For this clone: Read coverage stops 3 residues before the CDR3 terminus; the germline J gene supplies the remainder. The rearrangement uses TRBV7-2 and TRBJ1-1; a weak D match, TRBD1 (5 bases). Germline-derived CDR1 and CDR2 are SGHTA and FQGNSA. This CDR3 contains 17 residues. The CDR3 protein is CASSLALRGGGDWEAFF. The covered CDR3 bases are TGTGCCAGCAGCTTAGCGCTTCGGGGCGGAGGGGACTGGGAA.

A word on this clone: The read terminates 3 residues before the CDR3 end, so the remaining end is supplied by the germline J gene. The rearrangement joins TRBV7-9 to TRBJ2-3; possible D gene TRBD2, 5 bases. There are 15 residues in the CDR3. Germline CDR1 SEHNR, CDR2 FQNEAQ (reference sequence). Partial CDR3 DNA: TGTGCCAGCAGCTTAGGTATCGGGGAAAAAGAGACG. Protein product: CASSLGIGEKET. In full, the CDR3 reads CASSLGIGEKETQYF.

Points on this clone: The read terminates 3 residues before the CDR3 end, so the remaining end is supplied by the germline J gene. V usage is TRBV20-1 and J usage is TRBJ1-2, with 10 bases that match TRBD1. The CDR3 has 14 residues. Germline CDR1 reads DFQATT; CDR2 reads SNEGSKA (reference sequence). With V trimmed by 6 bases and J by 3 bases, 7 bases remained unmatched. Partial CDR3 DNA: TGCAGTGCCCAAGGACAGGGGGAAGACTATGGC. It is translated as CSAQGQGEDYG. The whole CDR3 region reads CSAQGQGEDYGYTF.

Regarding this clone: The read comes to an end 3 residues before the CDR3 does, leaving the germline J gene to fill in the end. The V gene is TRBV19, the J gene TRBJ2-3; 9 nucleotides match TRBD1. Germline-derived CDR1 and CDR2 are LNHDA and SQIVND (reference sequence). The CDR3 consists of 13 residues. The CDR3 is CASSGQGNQPQYF. The CDR3 bases that were read are TGTGCCAGTTCGGGACAGGGCAATCAGCCG.

As concerns this clone: The DNA ends 3 residues before the CDR3 does, and the rest of the CDR3 is filled in from the germline J gene. V usage is TRBV2 and J usage is TRBJ1-1; TRBD1 aligns across 10 bases. The CDR3 is 16 amino acids. The V segment lost 5 bases and the J segment 1 base; nucleotides outside the gene matches: 7. Germline CDR1 is SNHLY and CDR2 is FYNNEI. The CDR3 sequence: CASSLTGGAGNTEAFF. The part of the CDR3 DNA that was read is TGTGCCAGCAGTTTGACAGGGGGCGCGGGGAACACTGAA.

Of note for this clone: The CDR3 end is not reached by the read, which stops 3 residues before it; the germline J gene fills it in. The J gene is TRBJ2-3, the V gene TRBV6-2 or TRBV6-3; the D is unclear. Germline V gene sequence: CDR1 MNHEY, CDR2 SVGEGT. CDR3 length: 14 residues. This CDR3 reads CASSYLGYNQPQYF. The sequenced part of the CDR3 DNA is TGTGCCAGCAGTTACTTAGGGTACAATCAGCCG.

Concerning this clone: Read data end 3 residues before the CDR3 end; the end is taken from the germline J gene. The chain joins TRBV19 to TRBJ2-2; maybe TRBD1 (7 bases). The germline gives CDR1 LNHDA, CDR2 SQIVND (reference sequence). The CDR3 is 16 amino acids. Trimming left V 5 bases short and J 4 bases short, with 17 bases between. The CDR3 reads CASSSRGVVSTGELFF. Partial CDR3 DNA: TGTGCCAGTAGTTCCAGGGGGGTAGTAAGCACCGGGGAG.

A remark on this clone: Read data end 3 residues before the CDR3 end; the end is taken from the germline J gene. The V and J genes are TRBV18 and TRBJ2-5; 9 bases match TRBD1. The CDR3 is made up of 14 amino acids. CDR1 and CDR2 (germline): KGHSH, LQKENI. J was trimmed by 2 bases and V by 9 bases; bases with no gene match: 7. CDR3 protein: CASSTGGGQETQYF. Partial CDR3 DNA: TGTGCCAGTTCTACAGGGGGCGGACAAGAGACC.

A remark on this clone: The read ends 3 residues early relative to the CDR3; the germline J gene fills the gap. The chain joins TRBV5-6 to TRBJ2-7; unclear D gene. Trimming shortened V by 1 base and J by 4 bases, and 9 bases separated the two germline ends. CDR1 and CDR2 (germline): SGHDT, YYEEEE. This CDR3 has 13 amino acids. The CDR3 loop reads CASSLYGPYEQYF. The sequenced CDR3 bases are TGTGCCAGCAGCTTGTATGGCCCTTACGAG. The complete variable domain, with remaining parts taken from reference TRBV5-6 and TRBJ2-7, reads DAGVTQSPTHLIKTRGQQVTLRCSPKSGHDTVSWYQQALGQGPQFIFQYYEEEERQRGNFPDRFSGHQFPNYSSELNVNALLLGDSALYLCASSLYGPYEQYFGPGTRLTVT.

Points on this clone: The CDR3 end lies 3 residues beyond the end of the read and is filled in from the germline J gene. The chain joins TRBV30 to TRBJ1-4; D ambiguous. Looked up from germline, CDR1 is GTSNPN and CDR2 is SVGIG (reference sequence). This CDR3 region has 13 residues. The V and J ends lost 7 bases and 10 bases respectively, with 19 bases between them. The CDR3 sequence: CASHQENSRKLFF. The CDR3 bases that were read are TGTGCCTCACATCAGGAGAACTCCCGAAAA.